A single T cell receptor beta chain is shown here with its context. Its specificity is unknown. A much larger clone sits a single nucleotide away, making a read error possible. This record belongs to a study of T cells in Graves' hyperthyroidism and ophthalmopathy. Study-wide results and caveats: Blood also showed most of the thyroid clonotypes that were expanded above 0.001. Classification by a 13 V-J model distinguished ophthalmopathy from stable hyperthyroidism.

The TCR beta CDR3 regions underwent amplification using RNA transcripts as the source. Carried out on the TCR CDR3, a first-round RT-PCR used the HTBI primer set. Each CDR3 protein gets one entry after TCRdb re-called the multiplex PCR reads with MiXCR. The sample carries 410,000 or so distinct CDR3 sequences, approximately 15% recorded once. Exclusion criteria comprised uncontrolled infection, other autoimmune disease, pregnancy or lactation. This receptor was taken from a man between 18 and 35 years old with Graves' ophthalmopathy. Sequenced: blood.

The CDR3 DNA reads as TGTGCCAGCAGTGACAGGGACGGCGATGGAAAACTGTTTTTT. Protein product: CASSDRDGDGKLFF. The V gene is TRBV2, the J gene TRBJ1-4, with a weak D call TRBD1 (5 bases). Germline CDR1 and CDR2: SNHLY and FYNNEI. The CDR3 runs 14 residues. Trimming cost V 3 bases and J 10 bases, with 15 bases left between them.